This T cell receptor (beta chain) stems from a study of blood T cell repertoires in COVID-19. In the study overall: Specimens from acute and convalescent COVID-19 originated in the United States, Italy and Spain. PBMCs, B-cell-depleted T cells, or T cells were the source of the cDNA or gDNA that made up the material.

Germline loops: CDR1 SEHNR, CDR2 FQNEAQ (reference sequence). J was trimmed by 0 bases and V by 4 bases; bases with no gene match: 6. The CDR3 has 16 amino acids. Participants were aged roughly 18 to 90 years, lived in around 22 US areas, and enrolled virtually. Cohort assignment relied on participant-reported clinical history. The protocol was immunoSEQ multiplex PCR, while the TCRdb copy is restricted to in-frame clones and leaves out a portion. The sample includes approximately 250,000 clones, about 91% of them seen just once. The specimen was PBMCs or T cells enriched from blood (not recorded which). The chain carries TRBV7-9 and TRBJ2-1; 7 nucleotides agree with TRBD2. This TCR derives from a woman between 35 and 50 years old with acute COVID-19. In nucleotides, the CDR3 is TGTGCCAGCAGCTCGGGACTATTGAGCTCCTACAATGAGCAGTTCTTC. Translating it yields CASSSGLLSSYNEQFF.